These 29 T cell receptor beta chains came from one sample sequenced in a study of T cells in Graves' hyperthyroidism and ophthalmopathy. TCR beta CDR3 region amplification was performed from RNA transcripts. Initially, a first-round RT-PCR of the TCR CDR3 employed the HTBI primer set. TCRdb recomputed calls from the multiplex PCR reads with MiXCR, one row per CDR3 protein. The sample carries fewer than 400,000 distinct CDR3 sequences, approximately 25% recorded once. Sequencing used blood. These receptors all stem from a man in his fifties or sixties with Graves' hyperthyroidism.

The chain has TRBV5-1 and TRBJ2-5; 8 nucleotides align to TRBD1. The CDR3 sequence is 14 residues long. CDR1 is SGHRS and CDR2 is YFSETQ in the germline V gene. The V and J ends lost 4 bases and 3 bases, in that order; junction bases with no gene match: 5. The CDR3 loop reads CASSLQGAEETQYF. The CDR3 nucleotides read TGCGCCAGCAGCCTCCAGGGGGCTGAAGAGACCCAGTACTTC.

This chain connects TRBV14 to TRBJ2-7; D is possibly TRBD1 (6 bases). The germline V and J ends were trimmed by 2 bases and 1 base, with 15 bases remaining between them. The CDR3 consists of 16 residues. CDR1 and CDR2 from the germline V gene are SGHDN and FVKESK. This CDR3 reads CASSQWSAGVSYEQYF. For the CDR3, the DNA is TGTGCCAGCAGCCAATGGTCGGCAGGGGTTTCCTACGAGCAGTACTTC.

The J gene is TRBJ2-2, the V gene TRBV2; D is undetermined. The CDR3 covers 12 residues. Trimming shortened V by 10 bases and J by 1 base, and 7 bases separated the two germline ends. Germline CDR1 SNHLY, CDR2 FYNNEI. CDR3 DNA: TGTGCCACCCCAGGGAACACCGGGGAGCTGTTTTTT. It codes for CATPGNTGELFF.

This clonotype was picked up a small number of times. The chain joins TRBV7-9 to TRBJ2-5; D is perhaps TRBD2 (6 bases). This CDR3 has 14 residues. The V gene lost 1 base and the J gene lost 6 bases, with 12 bases spanning the gap. Germline values: CDR1 SEHNR, CDR2 FQNEAQ (reference sequence). CDR3 sequence reads: CASSLGRGTKTQYF. The CDR3 DNA follows: TGTGCCAGCAGCTTAGGGCGGGGCACTAAGACCCAGTACTTC.

This clonotype was counted a few times. The chain couples TRBV5-1 to TRBJ2-5; D unclear. In germline, CDR1 is SGHRS, CDR2 YFSETQ. The CDR3 contains 15 residues. Trimming shortened V by 2 bases and J by 2 bases, and 13 bases separated the two germline ends. The CDR3 nucleotides are TGCGCCAGCAGCTTAAGCGTTCCCGGGCAAGAGACCCAGTACTTC. It translates to CASSLSVPGQETQYF. The entire variable domain, with the rest obtained from reference TRBV5-1 and TRBJ2-5, is as follows: KAGVTQTPRYLIKTRGQQVTLSCSPISGHRSVSWYQQTPGQGLQFLFEYFSETQRNKGNFPGRFSGRQFSNSRSEMNVSTLELGDSALYLCASSLSVPGQETQYFGPGTRLLVL.

The gene calls are TRBV29-1 and TRBJ2-1; 7 positions agree with TRBD2. The V gene end was trimmed by 7 bases and the J gene end by 0 bases; junction bases not matched to a gene: 0. Germline CDR1 and CDR2: SQVTM and ANQGSEA. The CDR3 runs to 12 residues. The DNA for the CDR3 is TGCAGCGGCGGGAGCTCCTACAATGAGCAGTTCTTC. Protein sequence: CSGGSSYNEQFF.

This sequence joins TRBV6-1 and TRBJ2-7; 12 nucleotides align to TRBD2. V lost 6 bases and J lost 3; bases outside the gene matches: 6. CDR1 and CDR2 from the germline V gene are MNHNS and SASEGT. This CDR3 is 15 amino acids long. The CDR3 spells CASSTLAGGSYEQYF. The CDR3 bases are TGTGCCAGCAGCACACTAGCGGGAGGTAGCTACGAGCAGTACTTC.

The chain uses TRBV12-3 or TRBV12-4 and TRBJ2-1; D possibly corresponds to TRBD2 (7 bases). Trimming took off 3 bases at V and 0 bases at J, with 18 bases between the two ends. The CDR3 is 18 amino acids. The chain's CDR3 is CASSFPRGAQSSYNEQFF. CDR3 DNA sequence: TGTGCCAGCAGTTTTCCCCGGGGGGCCCAGAGCTCCTACAATGAGCAGTTCTTC.

This clonotype came up a few times. The rearrangement links TRBV30 to TRBJ1-1; D call uncertain. V was pared by 1 base and J by 4 bases, with 7 bases between. The CDR3 contains 12 residues. Germline loops: CDR1 GTSNPN, CDR2 SVGIG (reference sequence). The chain's CDR3 is CAWSGVSTEAFF. In DNA form, the CDR3 reads TGTGCCTGGAGTGGGGTGTCCACTGAAGCTTTCTTT.

This chain uses TRBV6-2 or TRBV6-3 with TRBJ2-1, with TRBD1 identical over 9 bases. The V and J ends lost 4 bases and 4 bases, in that order; junction bases with no gene match: 5. The CDR3 has 15 amino acids. Per the germline V gene, CDR1 is MNHEY and CDR2 is SVGEGT. DNA of the CDR3: TGTGCCAGCAGTTCCGGGACAGGGCTTTACAATGAGCAGTTCTTC. Its protein product is CASSSGTGLYNEQFF.

Regarding this clonotype: This may be a read error, as it is one base from a much larger clone. Written as DNA, the CDR3 is TGTGCCAGCAGCCAGACAGGGGGCGCCCACGGGGAGCTGTTTTTT. Translating gives CASSQTGGAHGELFF. The chain carries TRBV27 and TRBJ2-2; 10 bases align to TRBD1. V lost 6 bases to trimming and J lost 7 bases; unmatched junction nucleotides: 8. This CDR3 comprises 15 residues. Germline lookup yields CDR1 MNHEY and CDR2 SMNVEV (reference sequence).

The rearrangement uses TRBV11-2 and TRBJ2-3; TRBD2 might be the D (6 bases). Germline V gene lookup returns CDR1 SGHAT and CDR2 FQNNGV. The CDR3 is 16 residues long. The V end was cut by 1 base, the J end by 1 base, with 12 bases between. For the CDR3, the DNA is TGTGCCAGCAGCTTAGGGGACTCGCTACGCACAGATACGCAGTATTTT. This gives the protein CASSLGDSLRTDTQYF.

This clonotype was observed a few times. The gene calls are TRBV13 and TRBJ2-1; D remains ambiguous. V lost 6 bases and J 7 bases, leaving 10 bases between the germline ends. Germline lookup yields CDR1 PRHDT and CDR2 FYEKMQ (reference sequence). The CDR3 has 12 residues. The CDR3 spells CASRQLGNEQFF. The CDR3 coding sequence is TGTGCCAGCAGGCAGCTAGGGAATGAGCAGTTCTTC.

This clonotype has at least ten counts. This sequence joins TRBV6-1 and TRBJ1-1, with unresolved D. The CDR3 length is 15 residues. Trimming took off 0 bases at V and 4 bases at J, with 12 bases between the two ends. Germline CDR1 and CDR2: MNHNS and SASEGT. CDR3 DNA: TGTGCCAGCAGTGAAGCGAACAGACTTTTCACTGAAGCTTTCTTT. Translation gives CASSEANRLFTEAFF.

The CDR3: CASSYGGRAAGELFF. In DNA form, the CDR3 reads TGTGCCAGCAGTTACGGCGGGAGGGCAGCCGGGGAGCTGTTTTTT. The V gene is TRBV6-2 or TRBV6-3, the J gene TRBJ2-2, with 9 bases identical to TRBD2. The germline V gene encodes CDR1 MNHEY and CDR2 SVGEGT. The CDR3 is made up of 15 amino acids. J was trimmed by 6 bases and V by 2 bases; bases with no gene match: 4.

The V gene is TRBV19, the J gene TRBJ1-5, with TRBD1 matching 9 bases. The CDR3 loop spans 17 amino acids. The germline V gene has CDR1 LNHDA and CDR2 SQIVND (reference sequence). V shed 8 bases and J 0 bases; nucleotides not matched to a gene: 11. CDR3 sequence: CASWNRGLRYSNQPQHF. CDR3 DNA: TGTGCCAGTTGGAACAGGGGGCTACGATATAGCAATCAGCCCCAGCATTTT.

A word on this clonotype: This could be a read error, since a much larger clone is one nucleotide away. The chain combines TRBV18 with TRBJ2-1; a possible D gene is TRBD2 (5 bases). Looked up from germline, CDR1 is KGHSH and CDR2 is LQKENI. CDR3 length: 15 amino acids. V was trimmed by 4 bases and J by 6 bases, leaving 16 bases between them. The CDR3 bases are TGTGCCAGCTCACAAAGCTTCGGACTCCTCAATGAGCAGTTCTTC. This codes for CASSQSFGLLNEQFF.

V gene TRBV11-2 combines with J gene TRBJ2-1; 14 bases fit TRBD2. The CDR3 is 16 residues long. From germline, CDR1 is SGHAT and CDR2 FQNNGV. The V and J ends lost 4 bases and 4 bases, in that order; junction bases with no gene match: 3. The DNA of the CDR3 is TGTGCCAGCAGCTCCGGGACTAGCGGGGGATACAATGAGCAGTTCTTC. It codes for CASSSGTSGGYNEQFF.

This clonotype was picked up many times. The chain is built from TRBV7-6 and TRBJ2-3; tentatively, D is TRBD2 (6 bases). CDR1 and CDR2 from the germline V gene are SGHVS and FNYEAQ. V was pared by 5 bases and J by 2 bases, with 20 bases between. The CDR3 contains 17 residues. CDR3 nucleotides: TGTGCCAGCAGCCTGGGGCCAGGACTAATCTCCACAGATACGCAGTATTTT. Protein sequence: CASSLGPGLISTDTQYF. Full variable domain (missing parts from reference TRBV7-6 and TRBJ2-3): GAGVSQSPRYKVTKRGQDVALRCDPISGHVSLYWYRQALGQGPEFLTYFNYEAQQDKSGLPNDRFSAERPEGSISTLTIQRTEQRDSAMYRCASSLGPGLISTDTQYFGPGTRLTVL.

This chain uses TRBV19 with TRBJ1-5; 7 bases are shared with TRBD1. Losses at the gene ends were 5 bases for V and 4 bases for J; bases not matched to a gene: 8. The CDR3 runs 15 residues. Germline CDR1 LNHDA, CDR2 SQIVND (reference sequence). Written as DNA, the CDR3 is TGTGCCAGTAGTCCCCTGGGACAGATAAATCAGCCCCAGCATTTT. It specifies CASSPLGQINQPQHF.

The CDR3 DNA follows: TGTGCCAGCCCCCTCGCTCTCTACGAGCAGTACTTC. Translation gives CASPLALYEQYF. The V and J genes are TRBV7-2 and TRBJ2-7; D gene ambiguous. Germline CDR1 is SGHTA and CDR2 is FQGNSA. The CDR3 loop spans 12 amino acids. Trimming took 8 bases from V and 3 from J, leaving 11 bases between them.

In this sample, this clonotype turned up many times. J is TRBJ2-1 and V is TRBV2; TRBD2 matches 8 bases. The length of the CDR3 is 13 residues. Germline loops: CDR1 SNHLY, CDR2 FYNNEI. The V and J ends lost 4 bases and 7 bases, in that order; junction bases with no gene match: 3. Here the CDR3 reads CASSVGTSNEQFF. Here the CDR3 DNA reads TGTGCCAGCAGTGTAGGGACTAGTAATGAGCAGTTCTTC.

The rearrangement uses TRBV7-9 and TRBJ2-7; TRBD2 matches 8 bases. CDR3 length: 14 residues. Trimming cost V 5 bases and J 5 bases; bases outside gene matches: 8. The germline CDR1 and CDR2 sequences are SEHNR and FQNEAQ (reference sequence). In nucleotides, the CDR3 is TGTGCCAGCAGCGCCCCAGCGGGAGCCCACGAGCAGTACTTC. Protein: CASSAPAGAHEQYF.

A word on this clonotype: A junction end diverges from the germline sequence, so it may reflect a read error. The V and J genes are TRBV6-2 or TRBV6-3 and TRBJ2-1, with D possibly being TRBD1 (6 bases). Per the germline V gene, CDR1 is MNHEY and CDR2 is SVGEGT. This CDR3 has 15 amino acids. The CDR3 DNA reads TGTGCCACCAGTTCTAAGGGACAACCGTACAATGAGCAGTTCTTC. This codes for CATSSKGQPYNEQFF.

In this sample, this clonotype turned up many times. The rearrangement joins TRBV20-1 to TRBJ2-3, with D perhaps TRBD1 (6 bases). Trimming took 4 bases from V and 4 from J, leaving 6 bases between them. Germline V gives CDR1 DFQATT, CDR2 SNEGSKA (reference sequence). This CDR3 has 11 residues. CDR3 amino acids: CSANRADTQYF. The CDR3 region has the DNA TGCAGTGCTAACAGGGCAGATACGCAGTATTTT.

This clonotype was seen only a few times. The V call is TRBV27, the J call TRBJ2-7; D call uncertain. The CDR3 runs 13 residues. Trimming stripped 10 bases from V and 0 bases from J, with 13 bases between. CDR1 is MNHEY and CDR2 is SMNVEV in the germline V gene (reference sequence). CDR3: CATLDGSSYEQYF. CDR3 sequence (DNA): TGTGCCACCTTGGACGGAAGCTCCTACGAGCAGTACTTC.

This clonotype has a handful of counts. The chain recombines TRBV20-1 with TRBJ2-1, with D maybe TRBD2 (5 bases). CDR3 length: 12 amino acids. Germline V lookup: CDR1 DFQATT, CDR2 SNEGSKA (reference sequence). V gave up 2 bases and J gave up 9 bases, with 11 bases separating them. CDR3 nucleotides: TGCAGTGCTAGACGCGGAGGTGGTGAGCAGTTCTTC. This translates into CSARRGGGEQFF.

This clonotype was detected only a few times. J is TRBJ2-1 and V is TRBV12-3 or TRBV12-4; D is possibly TRBD1 (5 bases). V dropped 5 bases and J dropped 0 bases, with 11 bases sitting between them. The CDR3 consists of 15 residues. This CDR3 is CASSRTFSSYNEQFF. CDR3 sequence (DNA): TGTGCCAGCAGTCGGACATTTAGCTCCTACAATGAGCAGTTCTTC.

J is TRBJ2-7 and V is TRBV6-2 or TRBV6-3; 9 nucleotides align to TRBD1. The CDR3 is 14 amino acids. With V trimmed by 5 bases and J by 3 bases, 5 bases remained unmatched. Per germline, CDR1 MNHEY and CDR2 SVGEGT. The CDR3 bases are TGTGCCAGCAGTCATTTGACAGGGGGCTACGAGCAGTACTTC. Encoded protein: CASSHLTGGYEQYF.